The rows below give T cell receptor beta chains drawn from one sample of a study of blood T cell repertoires in COVID-19. Assay: immunoSEQ multiplex PCR; the TCRdb copy retains only in-frame clones and omits some. The sample yields about 260,000 clones, approximately 80% seen once. Sequencing used peripheral blood. The receptors here all came from a man aged 60 to 69 with acute or convalescent COVID-19. CDR3s include the opening cysteine and the closing phenylalanine or tryptophan. D genes are given only for firm matches. Clone size is shown for a subset of rows, as once, few, many or a class of expanded clone.

CDR3aa	CDR3nt	v_gene	j_gene	d_gene	abundance
CASSQAGGYGYTF	TGTGCCAGCAGCCAAGCAGGGGGTTATGGCTACACCTTC	TRBV3-1/TRBV3-2	TRBJ1-2	TRBD1	once
CASSSEGTGSYGYTF	TGTGCCAGCAGTTCCGAAGGGACAGGGTCCTATGGCTACACCTTC	TRBV6-5	TRBJ1-2	TRBD1	.
CSARSGHEQYF	TGCAGTGCTAGAAGCGGTCACGAGCAGTACTTC	TRBV20-1	TRBJ2-7	.	.
CATSQIPGQGYYGYTF	TGTGCCACCAGCCAGATCCCGGGACAGGGGTACTATGGCTACACCTTC	TRBV15	TRBJ1-2	TRBD1	.
CASSEAGGGSPLHF	TGTGCCAGCAGTGAGGCAGGGGGCGGATCACCCCTCCACTTT	TRBV25-1	TRBJ1-6	TRBD1	.
CASSPRDRGYEKLFF	TGTGCCAGCTCACCACGTGACAGGGGGTATGAAAAACTGTTTTTT	TRBV18	TRBJ1-4	TRBD1	.
CASSLPGQGVEKLFF	TGTGCCAGCAGCCTTCCGGGACAGGGGGTTGAAAAACTGTTTTTT	TRBV14	TRBJ1-4	TRBD1	.
CASSPTPEGSVQYF	TGTGCCAGCTCACCAACCCCGGAGGGATCGGTGCAGTACTTC	TRBV18	TRBJ2-7	.	.
CARSFGGRRLNTEAFF	TGTGCCAGAAGCTTCGGGGGGCGAAGGCTGAACACTGAAGCTTTCTTT	TRBV7-5	TRBJ1-1	.	once
CASTESPTGELFF	TGTGCCAGCACCGAAAGCCCCACCGGGGAGCTGTTTTTT	TRBV9	TRBJ2-2	.	.
CAISEWAQNTGELFF	TGTGCCATCAGTGAATGGGCCCAGAACACCGGGGAGCTGTTTTTT	TRBV10-3	TRBJ2-2	.	.
CASSQRDGYGYTF	TGCGCCAGCAGCCAGCGGGACGGATATGGCTACACCTTC	TRBV4-1	TRBJ1-2	.	.
CAISEHRGDTGELFF	TGTGCCATCAGTGAGCACAGGGGGGACACCGGGGAGCTGTTTTTT	TRBV10-3	TRBJ2-2	TRBD1	.
CASSQGNQGGNQPQHF	TGTGCCAGCAGCCAAGGTAACCAAGGAGGCAATCAGCCCCAGCATTTT	TRBV4-2	TRBJ1-5	.	.
CASRSQGSNEKLFF	TGTGCCAGCAGATCACAGGGGTCCAATGAAAAACTGTTTTTT	TRBV6-5	TRBJ1-4	TRBD1	.
CACTPGTDYEQYF	TGTGCCTGCACACCAGGGACAGATTACGAGCAGTACTTC	TRBV30	TRBJ2-7	TRBD1	.
CASSLPIMTGTTNYGYTF	TGTGCCAGCAGTCTGCCCATTATGACCGGGACAACCAACTATGGCTACACCTTC	TRBV6-6	TRBJ1-2	.	.
CASSDTGGTDTQYF	TGTGCCAGCAGTGATACCGGAGGGACAGATACGCAGTATTTT	TRBV6-4	TRBJ2-3	.	.
CASSQDRGAGELFF	TGTGCCAGCAGCCAGGACAGGGGGGCCGGGGAGCTGTTTTTT	TRBV5-4	TRBJ2-2	TRBD1	once
CASSPYNPSAHEQFF	TGTGCCAGCAGTCCTTACAACCCTAGTGCCCATGAGCAGTTCTTC	TRBV6-5	TRBJ2-1	.	.
CASSLSGGRGTYGYTF	TGTGCCAGCAGCTTATCGGGCGGGAGAGGTACCTATGGCTACACCTTC	TRBV7-8	TRBJ1-2	.	.
CASSLGLKGTDTQYF	TGTGCCAGCTCACTGGGACTGAAAGGGACAGATACGCAGTATTTT	TRBV18	TRBJ2-3	.	.
CASSLASTSGTSTDTQYF	TGTGCCAGCAGCTTAGCATCGACTAGCGGGACGAGCACAGATACGCAGTATTTT	TRBV11-3	TRBJ2-3	TRBD2	few
CASSLSLASGTYEQYF	TGTGCCAGCAGTTTATCATTAGCTAGTGGAACCTACGAGCAGTACTTC	TRBV27	TRBJ2-7	.	.
CASSLPGENNEQFF	TGTGCCAGCTCACTCCCGGGAGAAAACAATGAGCAGTTCTTC	TRBV18	TRBJ2-1	.	.
CASSQVGAYNSPLHF	TGTGCCAGCAGCCAAGTGGGGGCGTATAATTCACCCCTCCACTTT	TRBV3-1/TRBV3-2	TRBJ1-6	.	.
CAWSRGGGATDTQYF	TGTGCCTGGAGTAGGGGCGGGGGGGCCACGGATACGCAGTATTTT	TRBV30	TRBJ2-3	TRBD2	.
CASSLGLYTDTQYF	TGTGCCAGCAGTCTGGGACTCTACACAGATACGCAGTATTTT	TRBV6-6	TRBJ2-3	.	.
CASSLVPGTGSYTEAFF	TGCGCCAGCAGCTTGGTCCCTGGGACAGGGTCGTACACTGAAGCTTTCTTT	TRBV5-1	TRBJ1-1	TRBD1	.
CASSLGVWRGNEQFF	TGTGCCAGCAGCTTAGGCGTCTGGAGGGGCAATGAGCAGTTCTTC	TRBV11-2	TRBJ2-1	.	.
CASSLSGTSTDTQYF	TGCGCCAGCAGCCTCAGCGGAACCAGCACAGATACGCAGTATTTT	TRBV5-1	TRBJ2-3	.	.
CASSVNNNEQFF	TGTGCCAGCAGCGTTAACAACAATGAGCAGTTCTTC	TRBV9	TRBJ2-1	.	.
CASSESTYGGELFF	TGTGCCAGCAGTGAGTCGACTTATGGCGGGGAGCTGTTTTTT	TRBV6-4	TRBJ2-2	.	.
CSVAGTTNTGELFF	TGCAGCGTTGCCGGGACTACGAACACCGGGGAGCTGTTTTTT	TRBV29-1	TRBJ2-2	TRBD2	.
CASSTGSGGAGELFF	TGTGCCAGCAGCACAGGGTCGGGGGGAGCCGGGGAGCTGTTTTTT	TRBV11-3	TRBJ2-2	.	.
CSATGLAGGTDTQYF	TGCAGCGCCACTGGACTAGCGGGAGGCACAGATACGCAGTATTTT	TRBV29-1	TRBJ2-3	TRBD2	.
CASSLRGETQYF	TGTGCCAGCAGCTTGAGGGGTGAGACCCAGTACTTC	TRBV5-6	TRBJ2-5	.	once
CASKTQGTQPQHF	TGTGCCAGCAAAACCCAGGGTACTCAGCCCCAGCATTTT	TRBV28	TRBJ1-5	.	once